This TCR beta chain came from a study of blood T cell repertoires in COVID-19. Study context: Collection of acute and convalescent COVID-19 samples took place in the United States, Italy and Spain. T cells, B-cell-depleted T cells, or PBMCs provided the cDNA or gDNA that served as material.

Per the study methods: It was from reference gene primer amplification that nucleated cell counts were estimated. Some clones are missing from TCRdb's copy, which holds only in-frame ones; the method was immunoSEQ multiplex PCR. V, J and clone size are taken as reported in that table, and D and trimming were inferred from the DNA itself. The repertoire holds about 230,000 clones, roughly 79% seen once, with roughly 8% in the top ten. This clone was found a few times. V was trimmed by 4 bases and J by 4 bases, leaving 12 bases between them. CDR1 and CDR2 (germline): SGHDT, YYEEEE. The CDR3 spans 14 residues. Patients of the Seattle cohort, enrolled during active infection, were followed longitudinally.

The source is a woman of 80 years or more with COVID-19, enrolled during active disease. Sample: peripheral blood. The genes are TRBV5-6 and TRBJ2-1, with a possible D match to TRBD1 (6 bases). CDR3 DNA: TGTGCCAGCAGCCCCGGACAGAATTACAATGAGCAGTTCTTC. Protein product: CASSPGQNYNEQFF.